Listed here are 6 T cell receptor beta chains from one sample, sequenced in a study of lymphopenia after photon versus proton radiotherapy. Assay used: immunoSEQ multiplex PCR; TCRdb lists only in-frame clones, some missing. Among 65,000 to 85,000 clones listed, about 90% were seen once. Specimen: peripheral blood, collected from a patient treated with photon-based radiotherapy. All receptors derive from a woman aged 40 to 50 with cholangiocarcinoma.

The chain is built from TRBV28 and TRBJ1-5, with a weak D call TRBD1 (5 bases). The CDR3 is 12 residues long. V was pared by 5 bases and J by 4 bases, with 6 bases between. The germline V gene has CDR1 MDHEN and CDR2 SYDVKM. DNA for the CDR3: TGTGCCAGCAGTGGGGGTAATCAGCCCCAGCATTTT. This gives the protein CASSGGNQPQHF.

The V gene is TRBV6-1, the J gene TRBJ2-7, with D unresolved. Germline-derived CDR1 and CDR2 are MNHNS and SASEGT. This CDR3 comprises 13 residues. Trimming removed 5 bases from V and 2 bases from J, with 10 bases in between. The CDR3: CASSRGRAYEQYF. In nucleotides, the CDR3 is TGTGCCAGCAGTCGAGGTCGAGCCTACGAGCAGTACTTC.

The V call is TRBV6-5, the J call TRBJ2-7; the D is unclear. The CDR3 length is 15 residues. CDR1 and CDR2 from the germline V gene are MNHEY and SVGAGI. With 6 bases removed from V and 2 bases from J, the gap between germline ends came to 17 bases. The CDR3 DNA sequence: TGTGCCAGCAGAGCCCCTGGCCTACCCACCTACGAGCAGTACTTC. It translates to CASRAPGLPTYEQYF.

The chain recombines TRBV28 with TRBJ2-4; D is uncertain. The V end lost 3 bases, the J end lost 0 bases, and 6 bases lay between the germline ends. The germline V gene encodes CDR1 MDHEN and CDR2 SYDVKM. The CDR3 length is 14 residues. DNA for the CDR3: TGTGCCAGCAGTTTGAGCACAGCCAAAAACATTCAGTACTTC. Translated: CASSLSTAKNIQYF.

CDR3 nucleotide sequence: TGTGCCAGCAGCTTAGGAGTGGAAATCAGCACAGATACGCAGTATTTT. Translation gives CASSLGVEISTDTQYF. The chain has TRBV11-3 and TRBJ2-3; D remains unclear. The CDR3 has 16 residues. V lost 1 base, J lost 0 bases, and 11 bases lay in between. The germline gives CDR1 SGHNT, CDR2 YENEEA. Full variable domain (rest looked up from reference TRBV11-3 and TRBJ2-3): EAGVVQSPRYKIIEKKQPVAFWCNPISGHNTLYWYLQNLGQGPELLIRYENEEAVDDSQLPKDRFSAERLKGVDSTLKIQPAELGDSAVYLCASSLGVEISTDTQYFGPGTRLTVL.

The CDR3 protein is CASSIRPPPKNTEAFF. The CDR3 coding sequence is TGTGCCAGCAGCATTAGGCCTCCCCCGAAGAACACTGAAGCTTTCTTT. The chain couples TRBV11-3 to TRBJ1-1; no reliable D call. CDR3 size: 16 residues. V was cut by 5 bases and J by 1 base, with 17 bases left in between. The germline V gene encodes CDR1 SGHNT and CDR2 YENEEA.